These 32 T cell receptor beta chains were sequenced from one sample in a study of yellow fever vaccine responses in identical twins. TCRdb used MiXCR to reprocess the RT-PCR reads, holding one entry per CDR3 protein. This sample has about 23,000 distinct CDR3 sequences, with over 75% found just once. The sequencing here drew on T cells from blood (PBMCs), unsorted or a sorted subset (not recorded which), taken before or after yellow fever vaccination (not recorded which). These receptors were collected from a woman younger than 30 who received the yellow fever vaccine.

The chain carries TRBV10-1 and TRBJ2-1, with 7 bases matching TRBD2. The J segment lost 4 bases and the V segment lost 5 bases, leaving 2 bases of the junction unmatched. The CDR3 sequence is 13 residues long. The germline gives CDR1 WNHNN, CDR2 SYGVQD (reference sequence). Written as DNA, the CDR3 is TGCGCCAGCAGTAGGACTAGATACAATGAGCAGTTCTTC. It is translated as CASSRTRYNEQFF.

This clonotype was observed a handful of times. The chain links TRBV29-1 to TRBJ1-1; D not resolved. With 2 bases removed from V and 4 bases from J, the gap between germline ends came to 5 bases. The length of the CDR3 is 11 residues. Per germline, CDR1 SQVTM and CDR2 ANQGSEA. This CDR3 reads CSVERITEAFF. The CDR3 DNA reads TGCAGCGTTGAACGAATCACTGAAGCTTTCTTT.

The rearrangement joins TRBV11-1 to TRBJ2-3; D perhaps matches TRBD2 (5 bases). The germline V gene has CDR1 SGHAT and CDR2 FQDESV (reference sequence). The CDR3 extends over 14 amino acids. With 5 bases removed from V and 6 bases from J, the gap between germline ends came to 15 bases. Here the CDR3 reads CASSPTSLADTQYF. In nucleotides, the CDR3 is TGTGCCAGCAGCCCTACCTCCTTAGCGGATACGCAGTATTTT.

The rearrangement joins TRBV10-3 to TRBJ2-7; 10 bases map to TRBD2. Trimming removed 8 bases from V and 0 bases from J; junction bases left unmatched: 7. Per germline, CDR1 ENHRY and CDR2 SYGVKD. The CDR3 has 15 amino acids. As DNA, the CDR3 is TGTGCCATCCGAAGTAGCGGGGGGCGCTCCTACGAGCAGTACGTC. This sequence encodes CAIRSSGGRSYEQYV.

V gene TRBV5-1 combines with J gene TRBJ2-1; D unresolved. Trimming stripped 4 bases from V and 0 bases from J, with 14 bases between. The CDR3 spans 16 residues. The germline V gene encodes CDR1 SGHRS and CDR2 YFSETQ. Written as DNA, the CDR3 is TGCGCCAGCAGCGAGGACGCCCGGAGCTCCTACAATGAGCAGTTCTTC. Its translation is CASSEDARSSYNEQFF.

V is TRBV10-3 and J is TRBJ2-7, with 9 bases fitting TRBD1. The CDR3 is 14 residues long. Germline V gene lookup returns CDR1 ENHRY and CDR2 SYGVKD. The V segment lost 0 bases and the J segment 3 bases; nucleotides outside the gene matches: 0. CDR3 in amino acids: CAISESTGGYEQYF. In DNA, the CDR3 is TGTGCCATCAGTGAGTCGACAGGGGGCTACGAGCAGTACTTC.

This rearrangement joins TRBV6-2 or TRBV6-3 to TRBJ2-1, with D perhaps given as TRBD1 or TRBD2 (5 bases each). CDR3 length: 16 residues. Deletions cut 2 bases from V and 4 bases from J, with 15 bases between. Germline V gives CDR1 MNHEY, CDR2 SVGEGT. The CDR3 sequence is CASSYRIGGGYNEQFF. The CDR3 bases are TGTGCCAGCAGTTACCGGATAGGTGGGGGTTACAATGAGCAGTTCTTC.

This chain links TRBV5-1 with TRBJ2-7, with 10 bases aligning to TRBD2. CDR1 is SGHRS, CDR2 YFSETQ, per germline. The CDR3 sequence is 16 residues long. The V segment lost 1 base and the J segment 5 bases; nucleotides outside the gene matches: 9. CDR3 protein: CASSLPPSGSEDEQYF. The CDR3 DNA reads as TGCGCCAGCAGCTTGCCTCCTAGCGGGAGTGAGGACGAGCAGTACTTC.

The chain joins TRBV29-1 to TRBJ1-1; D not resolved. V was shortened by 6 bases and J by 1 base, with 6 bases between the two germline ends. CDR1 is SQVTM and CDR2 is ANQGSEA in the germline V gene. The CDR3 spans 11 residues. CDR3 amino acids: CSVRRNTEAFF. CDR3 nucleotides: TGCAGCGTGCGCAGGAACACTGAAGCTTTCTTT.

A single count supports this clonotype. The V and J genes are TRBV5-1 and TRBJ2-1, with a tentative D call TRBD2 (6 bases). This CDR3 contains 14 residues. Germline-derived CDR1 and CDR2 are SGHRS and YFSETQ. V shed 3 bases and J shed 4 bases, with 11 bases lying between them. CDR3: CASSSFGGYNEQFF. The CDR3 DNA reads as TGCGCCAGCAGCTCTTTCGGAGGGTACAATGAGCAGTTCTTC.

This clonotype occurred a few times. CDR3 residues: CASSPYRSSSNTGELFF. CDR3 sequence (DNA): TGTGCCAGCTCACCATACAGATCCAGTAGTAACACCGGGGAGCTGTTTTTT. V and J are TRBV18 and TRBJ2-2, with unresolved D. The germline CDR1 and CDR2 sequences are KGHSH and LQKENI. The CDR3 is made up of 17 amino acids. Trimming left V 2 bases short and J 2 bases short, with 15 bases between.

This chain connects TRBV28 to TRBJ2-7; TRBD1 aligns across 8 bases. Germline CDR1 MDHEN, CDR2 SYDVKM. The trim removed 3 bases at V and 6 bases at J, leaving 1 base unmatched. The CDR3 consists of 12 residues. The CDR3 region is CASSFTGGEQYV. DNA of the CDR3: TGTGCCAGCAGTTTCACAGGGGGCGAGCAGTACGTC.

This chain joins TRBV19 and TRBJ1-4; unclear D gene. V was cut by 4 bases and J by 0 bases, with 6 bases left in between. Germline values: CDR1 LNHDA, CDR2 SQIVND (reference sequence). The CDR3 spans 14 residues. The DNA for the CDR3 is TGTGCCAGTAGTAACAGTGCAACTAATGAAAAACTGTTTTTT. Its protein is CASSNSATNEKLFF. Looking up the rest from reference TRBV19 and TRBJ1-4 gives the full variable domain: DGGITQSPKYLFRKEGQNVTLSCEQNLNHDAMYWYRQDPGQGLRLIYYSQIVNDFQKGDIAEGYSVSREKKESFPLTVTSAQKNPTAFYLCASSNSATNEKLFFGSGTQLSVL.

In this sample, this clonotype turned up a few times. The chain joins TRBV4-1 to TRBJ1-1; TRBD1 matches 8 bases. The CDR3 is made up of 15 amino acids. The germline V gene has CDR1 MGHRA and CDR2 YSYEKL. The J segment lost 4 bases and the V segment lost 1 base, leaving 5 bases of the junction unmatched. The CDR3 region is CASSQGGTGGTEAFF. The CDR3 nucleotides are TGCGCCAGCAGCCAAGGGGGCACAGGGGGCACTGAAGCTTTCTTT.

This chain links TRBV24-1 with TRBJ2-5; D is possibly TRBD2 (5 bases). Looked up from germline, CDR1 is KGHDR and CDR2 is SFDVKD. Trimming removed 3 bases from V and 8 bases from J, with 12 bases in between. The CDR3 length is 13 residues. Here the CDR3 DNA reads TGTGCCACCAGTGATCATGTGGGAGTTACCCAGTACTTC. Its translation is CATSDHVGVTQYF.

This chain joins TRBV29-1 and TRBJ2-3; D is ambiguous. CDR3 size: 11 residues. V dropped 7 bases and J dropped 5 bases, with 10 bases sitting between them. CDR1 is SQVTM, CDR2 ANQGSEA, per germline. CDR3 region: CSAPELDTQYF. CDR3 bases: TGCAGCGCCCCGGAGCTAGATACGCAGTATTTT.

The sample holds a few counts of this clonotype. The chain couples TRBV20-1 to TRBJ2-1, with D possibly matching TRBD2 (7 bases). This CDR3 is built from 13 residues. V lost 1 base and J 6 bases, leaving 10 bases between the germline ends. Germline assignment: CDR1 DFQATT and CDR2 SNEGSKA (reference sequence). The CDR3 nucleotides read TGCAGTGCTAGAGCGGGGGGCCCCAATGAGCAGTTCTTC. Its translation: CSARAGGPNEQFF.

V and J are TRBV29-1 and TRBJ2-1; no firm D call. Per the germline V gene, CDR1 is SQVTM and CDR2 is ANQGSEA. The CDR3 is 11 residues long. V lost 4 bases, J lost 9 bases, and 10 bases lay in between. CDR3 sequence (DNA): TGCAGCGTTGCCCTGTTCGGTGAGCAGTTCTTC. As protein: CSVALFGEQFF.

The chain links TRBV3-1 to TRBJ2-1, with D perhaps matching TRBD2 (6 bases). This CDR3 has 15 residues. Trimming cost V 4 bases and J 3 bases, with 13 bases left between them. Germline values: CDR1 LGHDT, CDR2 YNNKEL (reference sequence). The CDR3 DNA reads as TGTGCCAGCAGCCGAGGAGGGGTCAGCTACAATGAGCAGTTCTTC. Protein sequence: CASSRGGVSYNEQFF.

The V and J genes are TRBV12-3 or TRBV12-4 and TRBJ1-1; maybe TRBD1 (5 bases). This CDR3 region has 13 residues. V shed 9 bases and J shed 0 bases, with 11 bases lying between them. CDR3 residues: CASGDDLNTEAFF. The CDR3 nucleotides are TGTGCCAGTGGGGACGACCTGAACACTGAAGCTTTCTTT.

The CDR3 bases are TGTGCCAGCTCACCAGTCGGCTTATTTAAGGAGCAGTTCTTC. This gives the protein CASSPVGLFKEQFF. V usage is TRBV18 and J usage is TRBJ2-1, with D unclear. V lost 2 bases and J 10 bases, leaving 15 bases between the germline ends. Looked up from germline, CDR1 is KGHSH and CDR2 is LQKENI. The CDR3 has 14 residues.

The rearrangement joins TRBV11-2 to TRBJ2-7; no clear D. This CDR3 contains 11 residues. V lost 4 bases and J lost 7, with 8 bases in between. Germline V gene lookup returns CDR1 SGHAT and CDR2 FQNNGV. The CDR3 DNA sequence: TGTGCCAGCAGCTCCCCCTTAGAGCAGTACGTC. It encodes CASSSPLEQYV.

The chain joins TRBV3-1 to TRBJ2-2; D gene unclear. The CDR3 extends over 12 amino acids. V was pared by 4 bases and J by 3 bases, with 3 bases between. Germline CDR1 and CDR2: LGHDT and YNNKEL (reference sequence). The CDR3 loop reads CASSRDTGELFF. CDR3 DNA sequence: TGTGCCAGCAGCCGGGACACCGGGGAGCTGTTTTTT.

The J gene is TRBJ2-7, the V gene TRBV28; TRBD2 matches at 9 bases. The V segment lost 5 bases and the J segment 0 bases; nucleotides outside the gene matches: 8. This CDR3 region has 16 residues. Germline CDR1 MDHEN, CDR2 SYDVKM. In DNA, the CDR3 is TGTGCCAGCAGTCACGGCAGCGGGAGGAGCTCCTACGAGCAGTACTTC. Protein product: CASSHGSGRSSYEQYF.

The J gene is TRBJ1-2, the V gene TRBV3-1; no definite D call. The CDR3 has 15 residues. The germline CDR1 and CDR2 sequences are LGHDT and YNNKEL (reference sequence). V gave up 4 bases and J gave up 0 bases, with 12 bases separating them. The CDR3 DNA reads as TGTGCCAGCAGCCGGCGGGCAGGAGCTAACTATGGCTACACCTTC. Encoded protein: CASSRRAGANYGYTF.

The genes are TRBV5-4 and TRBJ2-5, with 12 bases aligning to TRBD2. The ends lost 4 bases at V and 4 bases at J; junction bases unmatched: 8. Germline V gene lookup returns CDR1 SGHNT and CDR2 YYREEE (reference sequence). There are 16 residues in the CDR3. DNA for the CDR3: TGTGCCAGCAGCGTAGGACTAGCGGGAAGTTTAGAGACCCAGTACTTC. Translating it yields CASSVGLAGSLETQYF.

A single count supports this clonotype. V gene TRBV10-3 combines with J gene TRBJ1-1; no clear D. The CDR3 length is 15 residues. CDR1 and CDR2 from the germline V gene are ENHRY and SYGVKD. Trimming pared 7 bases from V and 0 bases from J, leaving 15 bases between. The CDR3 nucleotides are TGTGCCATCAAGGGCAGGCCAACTTTGAACACTGAAGCTTTCTTT. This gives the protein CAIKGRPTLNTEAFF.

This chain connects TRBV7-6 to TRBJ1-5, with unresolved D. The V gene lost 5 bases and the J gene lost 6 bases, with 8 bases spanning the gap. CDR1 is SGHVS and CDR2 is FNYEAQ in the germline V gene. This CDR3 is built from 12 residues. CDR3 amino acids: CASSPRGQPQHF. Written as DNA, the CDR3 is TGTGCCAGCAGCCCTCGAGGTCAGCCCCAGCATTTT.

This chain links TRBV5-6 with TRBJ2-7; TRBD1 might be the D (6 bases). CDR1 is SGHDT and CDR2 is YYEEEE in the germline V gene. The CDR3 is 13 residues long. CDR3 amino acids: CASNSQKDRPLDV. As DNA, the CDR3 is TGTGCCAGCAACTCCCAAAAGGACAGACCTCTTGACGTC.

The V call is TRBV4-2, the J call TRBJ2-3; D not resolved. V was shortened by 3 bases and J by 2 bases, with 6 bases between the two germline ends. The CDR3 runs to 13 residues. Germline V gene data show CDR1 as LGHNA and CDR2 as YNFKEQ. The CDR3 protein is CASSHRLTDTQYF. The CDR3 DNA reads TGTGCCAGCAGCCATCGTCTCACAGATACGCAGTATTTT.

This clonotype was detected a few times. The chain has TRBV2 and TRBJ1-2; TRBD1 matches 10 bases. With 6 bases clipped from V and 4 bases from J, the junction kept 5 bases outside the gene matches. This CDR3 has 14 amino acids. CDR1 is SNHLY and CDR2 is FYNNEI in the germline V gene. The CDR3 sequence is CASRPGQGGYGYTF. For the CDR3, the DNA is TGTGCCAGCAGACCCGGACAGGGGGGCTATGGCTACACCTTC.

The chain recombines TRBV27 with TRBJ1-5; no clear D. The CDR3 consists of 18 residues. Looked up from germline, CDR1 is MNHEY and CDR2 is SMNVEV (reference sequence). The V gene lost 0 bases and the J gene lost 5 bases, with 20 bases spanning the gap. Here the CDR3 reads CASSLSMSLGYWDQPQHF. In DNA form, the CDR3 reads TGTGCCAGCAGTTTATCGATGTCGTTGGGTTATTGGGATCAGCCCCAGCATTTT.